This T cell receptor (beta chain) was identified during a study of blood T cell repertoires in COVID-19. About the research overall: The United States, Italy and Spain supplied acute and convalescent COVID-19 samples.

The CDR3 contains 16 residues. Germline CDR1 is MNHEY and CDR2 is SVGEGT. Trimming removed 6 bases from V and 0 bases from J; junction bases left unmatched: 9. Repertoires were generated with immunoSEQ multiplex PCR, while TCRdb's copy carries only in-frame clones and drops some. The table has hundreds of thousands of clones, over 75% seen once. The sequence was collected from a woman in her forties or fifties with active or convalescent COVID-19. The V call is TRBV6-2 or TRBV6-3, the J call TRBJ2-3, with 7 bases lining up with TRBD2. What was sequenced was peripheral blood. The CDR3 reads CASSRILAPSTDTQYF. The CDR3 coding sequence is TGTGCCAGCAGCCGTATACTAGCGCCTAGCACAGATACGCAGTATTTT.